This T cell receptor (beta chain) was identified during a study of blood T cells in healthy people across ages. The CDR3 consists of 21 residues. V was pared by 5 bases and J by 2 bases, with 19 bases of the junction left unmatched. Germline assignment: CDR1 SGHVS and CDR2 FNYEAQ. Donors each provided ten milliliters of peripheral blood. Every sample gave at least 5.5 micrograms of total RNA when it was extracted. A sample-barcoded 5' primer and a J-beta primer mix were used in a second PCR of about 6 to 12 cycles. The authors tagged each cDNA molecule using a template-switch adaptor with 12 random nucleotides. Each CDR3 protein is one row after TCRdb ran MiXCR on the 5' RACE reads. The table records 920,000 or so distinct CDR3 sequences, roughly 45% of them present only once. Comments on this clonotype: Its antigen remains unidentified.

General study points: Because sorting was not performed, PBMCs prevented conclusive naive versus antigen-experienced comparison.

The chain is built from TRBV7-6 and TRBJ2-5; 14 nucleotides line up with TRBD2. The sequencing sample was made of blood. The receptor was derived from a woman aged 60-75 years in good health. The CDR3 sequence: CASSPPTGPTSGRVVQETQYF. The CDR3 DNA sequence: TGTGCCAGCAGCCCTCCCACGGGACCGACTAGCGGGAGGGTAGTACAAGAGACCCAGTACTTC.